The rows below give T cell receptor beta chains drawn from one sample of a study of blood T cell repertoires in COVID-19. Assay: immunoSEQ multiplex PCR; the TCRdb copy retains only in-frame clones and omits some. This repertoire shows about 400,000 clones, approximately 90% found once; its top ten account for 4% to 5.5%. Sequenced: peripheral blood. The receptors shown here come from a woman aged 30 to 39 with acute or convalescent COVID-19. Each CDR3 is given with its conserved first and last residue. D genes are given only for firm matches. Clone size, where shown, is once, few, many, or a class for clones that have expanded.

D,length,size,J,V,CDR3,DNA
.,15,.,TRBJ2-1,TRBV28,CASSLPTSSYNEQFF,TGTGCCAGCAGTTTACCGACTTCCTCCTACAATGAGCAGTTCTTC
.,16,.,TRBJ2-3,TRBV19,CASSIGAGAGTDTQYF,TGTGCCAGTAGTATAGGCGCGGGGGCGGGGACAGATACGCAGTATTTT
.,16,once,TRBJ2-1,TRBV7-9,CASSAPGERLNNEQFF,TGTGCCAGCAGCGCGCCTGGGGAAAGACTAAACAATGAGCAGTTCTTC
.,14,.,TRBJ2-2,TRBV9,CASSVGTDTGELFF,TGTGCCAGCAGCGTAGGGACAGACACCGGGGAGCTGTTTTTT
TRBD1,15,.,TRBJ1-4,TRBV2,CASSTVEGAREKLFF,TGTGCCAGCAGTACTGTTGAGGGGGCGCGGGAAAAACTGTTTTTT
.,14,.,TRBJ2-5,TRBV2,CASRSSRHEETQYF,TGTGCCAGCCGTTCTAGTCGCCACGAAGAGACCCAGTACTTC
.,13,.,TRBJ2-2,TRBV12-3/TRBV12-4,CASSSRETGELFF,TGTGCCAGCAGTTCGCGTGAGACCGGGGAGCTGTTTTTT
TRBD1,16,.,TRBJ1-2,TRBV7-8,CASSLAGRRDSHGYTF,TGTGCCAGCAGCTTAGCTGGTCGGCGGGACAGCCATGGCTACACCTTC
.,15,.,TRBJ2-1,TRBV10-2,CASSDGYAAYNEQFF,TGCGCCAGCAGTGATGGGTACGCGGCATACAATGAGCAGTTCTTC
.,14,.,TRBJ2-7,TRBV9,CASSPSAQEGGQYF,TGTGCCAGCAGTCCCTCGGCTCAGGAGGGCGGGCAGTACTTC
.,12,.,TRBJ2-3,TRBV6-5,CASSGEGHTQYF,TGTGCCAGCAGCGGAGAGGGTCATACGCAGTATTTT
TRBD1,14,many,TRBJ1-5,TRBV5-5,CASSWKDRDQPQHF,TGTGCCAGCAGCTGGAAGGACAGGGATCAGCCCCAGCATTTT
.,13,.,TRBJ2-1,TRBV6-5,CASTGRGQGEQFF,TGTGCCAGCACAGGCAGGGGACAAGGTGAGCAGTTCTTC
TRBD1,14,.,TRBJ2-7,TRBV5-1,CASSFQGVMGEQYF,TGCGCCAGCAGCTTTCAGGGGGTCATGGGGGAGCAGTACTTC
TRBD1,15,once,TRBJ1-5,TRBV5-5,CASSLQTGGIQPQHF,TGTGCCAGCAGCTTGCAAACAGGGGGCATCCAGCCCCAGCATTTT
.,13,few,TRBJ1-4,TRBV2,CASSRGSYEKLFF,TGTGCCAGCAGTAGAGGGAGTTATGAAAAACTGTTTTTT
TRBD1,16,.,TRBJ1-1,TRBV28,CASSFESGTETVKAFF,TGTGCCAGCAGTTTCGAATCCGGGACAGAGACTGTTAAAGCTTTCTTT
TRBD2,14,.,TRBJ2-3,TRBV5-6,CASSFPSGAYTQYF,TGTGCCAGCAGCTTTCCTAGCGGGGCATATACGCAGTATTTT
.,14,.,TRBJ1-1,TRBV6-2/TRBV6-3,CASSWTNMNTEAFF,TGTGCCAGCAGTTGGACTAACATGAACACTGAAGCTTTCTTT
TRBD2,15,.,TRBJ2-1,TRBV5-1,CASSLTSGGANEQFF,TGCGCCAGCAGCCTAACTAGCGGGGGGGCTAATGAGCAGTTCTTC
.,16,few,TRBJ2-1,TRBV4-1,CASSQDVVSYYNEQFF,TGCGCCAGCAGCCAAGATGTGGTGAGTTATTACAATGAGCAGTTCTTC
TRBD1,17,.,TRBJ2-6,TRBV18,CASSPGTGLSGANVLTF,TGTGCCAGCTCCCCCGGGACAGGTCTCTCTGGGGCCAACGTCCTGACTTTC
.,14,.,TRBJ1-2,TRBV5-1,CASSFIAGEDGYTF,TGCGCCAGCAGCTTTATTGCGGGGGAAGATGGCTACACCTTC
TRBD1,14,.,TRBJ1-1,TRBV9,CASSWDRENTEAFF,TGTGCCAGCAGTTGGGACAGGGAGAACACTGAAGCTTTCTTT
.,14,.,TRBJ2-7,TRBV28,CASSFVTADYEQYF,TGTGCCAGCAGTTTTGTCACTGCCGACTACGAGCAGTACTTC
TRBD1,18,.,TRBJ2-7,TRBV2,CASSERRRTGGSLYEQYF,TGTGCCAGCAGTGAACGGCGGAGGACAGGGGGTTCCTTATACGAGCAGTACTTC
.,15,.,TRBJ1-3,TRBV5-4,CASSSRGYPGNTIYF,TGTGCCAGCAGTTCCCGCGGGTATCCTGGAAACACCATATATTTT
TRBD2,18,.,TRBJ2-2,TRBV3-1/TRBV3-2,CASSQVISGGANTGELFF,TGTGCCAGCAGCCAAGTCATTAGCGGGGGGGCGAACACCGGGGAGCTGTTTTTT
TRBD1,13,.,TRBJ1-4,TRBV30,CACHRGSFEKLFF,TGTGCCTGTCACAGGGGGTCGTTTGAAAAACTGTTTTTT
.,18,.,TRBJ2-1,TRBV19,CASSIVMEGPSSYNEQFF,TGTGCCAGTAGTATAGTGATGGAGGGGCCAAGCTCCTACAATGAGCAGTTCTTC
.,13,.,TRBJ1-1,TRBV9,CASSQTGNTEAFF,TGTGCCAGCAGTCAAACCGGGAACACTGAAGCTTTCTTT
.,16,.,TRBJ2-2,TRBV14,CASSQAWGVNTGELFF,TGTGCCAGCAGCCAAGCGTGGGGGGTAAACACCGGGGAGCTGTTTTTT
.,15,once,TRBJ1-5,TRBV2,CASRRQVRSNQPQHF,TGTGCCAGCAGACGACAGGTTCGGAGCAATCAGCCCCAGCATTTT
.,14,.,TRBJ1-1,TRBV6-5,CASSWRGLNTEAFF,TGTGCCAGCAGTTGGCGAGGATTGAACACTGAAGCTTTCTTT
TRBD2,16,.,TRBJ2-5,TRBV2,CASSEEGGGLAETQYF,TGTGCCAGCAGTGAAGAAGGAGGGGGACTAGCGGAGACCCAGTACTTC
TRBD2,16,.,TRBJ2-5,TRBV5-1,CASSLNPSGGEETQYF,TGCGCCAGCAGCTTGAATCCTAGCGGGGGGGAAGAGACCCAGTACTTC
TRBD2,14,.,TRBJ2-3,TRBV28,CASRTSGGGDTQYF,TGTGCCAGCAGGACTAGCGGGGGCGGAGATACGCAGTATTTT
.,13,.,TRBJ2-1,TRBV30,CAWSSSGWHEQFF,TGTGCCTGGAGCTCGTCAGGTTGGCATGAGCAGTTCTTC
.,13,.,TRBJ2-2,TRBV30,CAWKFGWAGELFF,TGTGCCTGGAAATTCGGGTGGGCCGGGGAGCTGTTTTTT
.,14,.,TRBJ2-3,TRBV9,CASSVEGSTDTQYF,TGTGCCAGCAGCGTAGAGGGGAGCACAGATACGCAGTATTTT
TRBD1,14,.,TRBJ1-1,TRBV9,CASGTGGRVTEAFF,TGTGCCAGCGGGACAGGGGGCCGGGTCACTGAAGCTTTCTTT
.,11,once,TRBJ2-2,TRBV15,CATGRAGELFF,TGTGCAACCGGGCGGGCCGGGGAGCTGTTTTTT
.,17,.,TRBJ1-1,TRBV28,CASSLFLDGVSNTEAFF,TGTGCCAGCAGTTTATTCCTAGACGGGGTTTCGAACACTGAAGCTTTCTTT
TRBD1,16,.,TRBJ1-2,TRBV5-5,CASSLVTGGAGGGYTF,TGTGCCAGCAGCTTGGTCACAGGGGGCGCAGGGGGTGGCTACACCTTC
TRBD2,15,.,TRBJ2-3,TRBV10-2,CASSVAGRLGDTQYF,TGCGCCAGCAGTGTAGCGGGGCGGCTTGGGGATACGCAGTATTTT
TRBD1,13,.,TRBJ2-7,TRBV24-1,CATSDSGGYEQYF,TGTGCCACCAGTGATTCAGGGGGCTACGAGCAGTACTTC
TRBD1,16,.,TRBJ2-7,TRBV13,CASSLRTGTIPYEQYF,TGTGCCAGCAGCCTTCGGACAGGAACGATACCCTACGAGCAGTACTTC
.,18,.,TRBJ2-1,TRBV10-1,CASSNGGGRYNRPGEQFF,TGCGCCAGCAGTAATGGCGGGGGCCGCTATAATCGTCCGGGTGAGCAGTTCTTC
TRBD1,15,.,TRBJ1-1,TRBV14,CASSRGQGRNTEAFF,TGTGCCAGCAGTCGGGGACAGGGGAGGAACACTGAAGCTTTCTTT
.,15,.,TRBJ1-4,TRBV4-1,CASSPGWAGYEKLFF,TGCGCCAGCAGCCCAGGTTGGGCGGGTTATGAAAAACTGTTTTTT
TRBD1,15,.,TRBJ2-1,TRBV7-9,CASSTTGLSYNEQFF,TGTGCCAGCAGCACGACAGGGTTGTCCTACAATGAGCAGTTCTTC